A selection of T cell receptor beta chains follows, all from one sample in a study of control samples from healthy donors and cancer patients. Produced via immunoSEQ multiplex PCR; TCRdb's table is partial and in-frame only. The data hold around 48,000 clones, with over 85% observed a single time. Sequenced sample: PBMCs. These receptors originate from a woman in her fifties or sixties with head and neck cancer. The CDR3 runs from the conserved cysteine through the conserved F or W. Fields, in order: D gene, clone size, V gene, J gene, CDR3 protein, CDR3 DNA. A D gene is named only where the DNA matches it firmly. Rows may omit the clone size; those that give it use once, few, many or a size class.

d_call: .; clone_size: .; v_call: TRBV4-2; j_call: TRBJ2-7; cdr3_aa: CASSQEAALGYEQYF; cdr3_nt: TGTGCCAGCAGCCAAGAAGCGGCCTTGGGCTACGAGCAGTACTTC
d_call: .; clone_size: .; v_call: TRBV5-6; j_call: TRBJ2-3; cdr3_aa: CASSLGLAVDTQYF; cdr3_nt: TGTGCCAGCAGCTTGGGGCTAGCCGTAGATACGCAGTATTTT
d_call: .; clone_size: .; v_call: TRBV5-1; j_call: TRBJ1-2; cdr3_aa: CASSLGGLSPNYGYTF; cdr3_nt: TGCGCCAGCAGCTTAGGGGGACTCTCTCCTAACTATGGCTACACCTTC
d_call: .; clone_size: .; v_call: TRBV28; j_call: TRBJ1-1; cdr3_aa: CASRAQGTEAFF; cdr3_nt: TGTGCCAGCAGGGCCCAGGGCACTGAAGCTTTCTTT
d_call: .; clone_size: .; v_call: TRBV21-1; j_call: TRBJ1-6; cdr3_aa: CAGENRSSYNSPLHF; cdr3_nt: TGTGCCGGAGAAAACAGGAGCTCCTATAATTCACCCCTCCACTTT
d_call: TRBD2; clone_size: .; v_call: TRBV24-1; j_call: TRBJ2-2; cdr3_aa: CATSDLKGLAGQSGELFF; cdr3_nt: TGTGCCACCAGTGATTTGAAGGGACTAGCGGGACAATCCGGGGAGCTGTTTTTT
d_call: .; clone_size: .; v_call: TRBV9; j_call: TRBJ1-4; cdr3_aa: CASSVAGDGEKLFF; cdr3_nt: TGTGCCAGCAGCGTAGCAGGGGATGGCGAAAAACTGTTTTTT
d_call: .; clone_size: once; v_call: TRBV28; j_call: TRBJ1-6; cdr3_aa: CASSASDASSYNSPLHF; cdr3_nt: TGTGCCAGCAGTGCCTCGGACGCGAGCTCCTATAATTCACCCCTCCACTTT
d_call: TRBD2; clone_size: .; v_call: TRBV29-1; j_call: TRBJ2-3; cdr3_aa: CSVDPTSGGADTQYF; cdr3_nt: TGCAGCGTTGATCCGACTAGCGGGGGGGCGGATACGCAGTATTTT
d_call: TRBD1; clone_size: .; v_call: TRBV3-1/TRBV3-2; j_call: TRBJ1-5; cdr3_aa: CASSQAGTGPQHF; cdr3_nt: TGTGCCAGCAGCCAAGCCGGGACAGGGCCCCAGCATTTT
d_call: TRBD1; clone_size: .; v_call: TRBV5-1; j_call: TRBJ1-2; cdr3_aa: CASSSDRYRGYTF; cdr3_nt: TGCGCCAGCAGCTCGGACAGGTATCGAGGCTACACCTTC
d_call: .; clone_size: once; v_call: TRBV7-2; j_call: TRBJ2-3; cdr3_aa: CASSVGQPGDTQYF; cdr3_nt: TGTGCCAGCAGCGTAGGACAGCCTGGAGATACGCAGTATTTT
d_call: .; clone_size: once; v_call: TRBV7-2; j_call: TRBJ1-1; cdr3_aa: CASSLVAEMNTEAFF; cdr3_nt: TGTGCCAGCAGCTTAGTGGCGGAGATGAACACTGAAGCTTTCTTT
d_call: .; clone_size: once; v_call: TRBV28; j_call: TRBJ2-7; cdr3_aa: CASSPSVTDRQYF; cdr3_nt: TGTGCCAGCAGTCCCTCGGTTACTGACCGGCAGTACTTC
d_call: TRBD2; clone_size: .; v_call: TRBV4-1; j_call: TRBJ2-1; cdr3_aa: CASSPKGLAGGLITYNEQFF; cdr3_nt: TGCGCCAGCAGCCCAAAAGGACTAGCGGGAGGGCTAATCACCTACAATGAGCAGTTCTTC
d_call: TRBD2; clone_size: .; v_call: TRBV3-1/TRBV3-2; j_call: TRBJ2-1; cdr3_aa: CASSHRTSGNNEQFF; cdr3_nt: TGTGCCAGCAGCCATCGGACTAGCGGGAACAATGAGCAGTTCTTC
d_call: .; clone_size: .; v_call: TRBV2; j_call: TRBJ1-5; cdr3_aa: CASSGNGNQPQHF; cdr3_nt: TGTGCCAGCAGTGGAAATGGCAATCAGCCCCAGCATTTT
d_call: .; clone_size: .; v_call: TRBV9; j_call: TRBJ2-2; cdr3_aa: CASSGVSGELFF; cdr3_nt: TGTGCCAGCAGCGGAGTTAGCGGGGAGCTGTTTTTT
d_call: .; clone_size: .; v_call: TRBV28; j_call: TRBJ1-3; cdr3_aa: CASSLWRNRVSGNTIYF; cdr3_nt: TGTGCCAGCAGTTTATGGAGGAACAGGGTGTCTGGAAACACCATATATTTT
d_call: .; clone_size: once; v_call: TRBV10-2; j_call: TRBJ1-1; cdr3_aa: CASSESVVTGWNTEAFF; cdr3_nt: TGCGCCAGCAGTGAGTCGGTAGTAACAGGGTGGAACACTGAAGCTTTCTTT
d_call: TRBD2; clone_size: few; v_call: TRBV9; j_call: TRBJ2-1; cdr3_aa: CASSPRLGLAGDNEQFF; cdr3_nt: TGTGCCAGCAGCCCGAGATTGGGACTAGCGGGGGACAATGAGCAGTTCTTC
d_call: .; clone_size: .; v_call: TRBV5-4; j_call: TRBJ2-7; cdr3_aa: CASSRASGPYEQYF; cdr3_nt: TGTGCCAGCAGCCGCGCGAGCGGTCCCTACGAGCAGTACTTC
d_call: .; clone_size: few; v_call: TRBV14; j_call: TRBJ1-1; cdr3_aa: CASSQEWPMNTEAFF; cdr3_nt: TGTGCCAGCAGCCAAGAATGGCCAATGAACACTGAAGCTTTCTTT
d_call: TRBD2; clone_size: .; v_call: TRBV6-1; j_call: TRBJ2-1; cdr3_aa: CASSDQGLVGNEQFF; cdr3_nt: TGTGCCAGCAGTGACCAGGGACTAGTGGGGAATGAGCAGTTCTTC
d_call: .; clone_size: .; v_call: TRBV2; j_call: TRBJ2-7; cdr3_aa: CASSAGASYEQYF; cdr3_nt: TGTGCCAGCAGTGCGGGTGCGTCCTACGAGCAGTACTTC
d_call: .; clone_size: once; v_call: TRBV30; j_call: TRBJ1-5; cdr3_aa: CAWSATGRPKPQHF; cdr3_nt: TGTGCCTGGAGTGCCACAGGGCGCCCGAAGCCCCAGCATTTT
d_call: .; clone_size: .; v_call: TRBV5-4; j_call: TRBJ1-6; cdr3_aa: CASSSLDLYNSPLHF; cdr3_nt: TGTGCCAGCAGCTCCCTGGACCTCTATAATTCACCCCTCCACTTT
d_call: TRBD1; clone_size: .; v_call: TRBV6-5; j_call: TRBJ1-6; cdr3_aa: CASNPDRGHYSPLHF; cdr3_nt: TGTGCCAGCAACCCGGACAGGGGGCATTATTCACCCCTCCACTTT
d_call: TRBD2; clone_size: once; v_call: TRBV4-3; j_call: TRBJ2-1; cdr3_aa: CASSQALMSGSSYNEQFF; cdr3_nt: TGCGCCAGCAGCCAAGCCCTGATGAGCGGGAGCTCCTACAATGAGCAGTTCTTC
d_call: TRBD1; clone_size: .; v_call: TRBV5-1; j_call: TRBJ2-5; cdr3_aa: CASSQGQGGETQYF; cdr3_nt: TGCGCCAGCAGCCAAGGACAGGGGGGGGAGACCCAGTACTTC
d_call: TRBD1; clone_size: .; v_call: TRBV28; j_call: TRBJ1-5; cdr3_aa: CASRWGTDFNQPQHF; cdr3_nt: TGTGCCAGCAGGTGGGGGACAGATTTCAATCAGCCCCAGCATTTT
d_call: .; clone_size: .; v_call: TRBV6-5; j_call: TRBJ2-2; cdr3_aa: CASLGRPGELFF; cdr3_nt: TGTGCCAGCTTGGGACGTCCCGGGGAGCTGTTTTTT
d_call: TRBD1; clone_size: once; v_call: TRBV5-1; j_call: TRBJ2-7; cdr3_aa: CASSPGQGFYEQYF; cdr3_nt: TGCGCCAGCAGCCCGGGACAGGGTTTCTACGAGCAGTACTTC
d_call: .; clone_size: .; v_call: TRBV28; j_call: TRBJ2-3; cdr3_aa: CASSFSADTDTQYF; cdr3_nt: TGTGCCAGCAGTTTCTCGGCCGACACAGATACGCAGTATTTT
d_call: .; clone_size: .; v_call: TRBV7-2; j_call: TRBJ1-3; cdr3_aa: CASSLYSFSGNTIYF; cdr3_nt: TGTGCCAGCAGCTTATATTCATTCTCTGGAAACACCATATATTTT
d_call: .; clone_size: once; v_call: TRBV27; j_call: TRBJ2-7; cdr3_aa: CASSLSGGDEQYF; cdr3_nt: TGTGCCAGCAGTTTAAGCGGCGGTGACGAGCAGTACTTC
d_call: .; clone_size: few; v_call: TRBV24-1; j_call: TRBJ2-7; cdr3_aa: CATSIAGVDEQYF; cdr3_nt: TGTGCCACCAGTATAGCAGGGGTCGACGAGCAGTACTTC
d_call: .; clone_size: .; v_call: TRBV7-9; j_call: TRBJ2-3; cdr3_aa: CASSLAHTQYF; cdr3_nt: TGTGCCAGCAGCTTAGCGCATACGCAGTATTTT
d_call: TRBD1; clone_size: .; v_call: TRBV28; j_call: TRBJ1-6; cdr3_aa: CASSSGQAGYNSPLHF; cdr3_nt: TGTGCCAGCAGTTCGGGACAGGCGGGATATAATTCACCCCTCCACTTT
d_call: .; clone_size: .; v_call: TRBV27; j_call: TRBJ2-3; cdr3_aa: CASSLGQGGDTQYF; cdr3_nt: TGTGCCAGCAGTTTAGGCCAGGGAGGAGATACGCAGTATTTT
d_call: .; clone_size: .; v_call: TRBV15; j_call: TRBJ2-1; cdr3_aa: CATSVGRGLNEQFF; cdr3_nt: TGTGCCACCAGCGTCGGTAGGGGTCTCAATGAGCAGTTCTTC
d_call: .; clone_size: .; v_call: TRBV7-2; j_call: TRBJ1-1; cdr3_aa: CASSLQGGDTEAFF; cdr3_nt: TGTGCCAGCAGCCTACAGGGAGGGGACACTGAAGCTTTCTTT
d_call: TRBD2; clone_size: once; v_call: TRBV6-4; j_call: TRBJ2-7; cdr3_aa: CASSEPRLAGVSYEQYF; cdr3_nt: TGTGCCAGCAGTGAACCGCGACTAGCGGGGGTCTCCTACGAGCAGTACTTC
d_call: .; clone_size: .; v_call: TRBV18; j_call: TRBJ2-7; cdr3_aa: CASSRTSSYEQYF; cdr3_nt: TGTGCCAGCTCGAGGACATCTTCCTACGAGCAGTACTTC
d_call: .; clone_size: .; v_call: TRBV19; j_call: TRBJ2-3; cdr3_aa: CASSPQGRITDTQYF; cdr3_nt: TGTGCCAGTAGTCCACAGGGACGGATAACAGATACGCAGTATTTT
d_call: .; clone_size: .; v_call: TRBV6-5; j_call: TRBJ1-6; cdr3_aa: CASSYSSGRTTLHF; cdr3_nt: TGTGCCAGCAGTTACTCGAGTGGAAGGACCACCCTCCACTTT
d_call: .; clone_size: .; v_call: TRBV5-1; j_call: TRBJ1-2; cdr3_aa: CASSLDAHYGYTF; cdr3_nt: TGCGCCAGCAGCTTAGACGCACACTATGGCTACACCTTC
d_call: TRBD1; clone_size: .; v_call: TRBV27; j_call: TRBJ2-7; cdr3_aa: CASSLSPRTGRDEQYF; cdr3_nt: TGTGCCAGCAGTTTATCCCCCCGGACAGGGCGCGACGAGCAGTACTTC
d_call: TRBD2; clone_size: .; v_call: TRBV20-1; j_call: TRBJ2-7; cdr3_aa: CSAGLGQEQYF; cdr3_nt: TGCAGTGCTGGACTAGGGCAAGAGCAGTACTTC
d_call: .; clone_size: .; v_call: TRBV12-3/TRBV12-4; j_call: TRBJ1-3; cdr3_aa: CASSLNGNTIYF; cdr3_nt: TGTGCCAGCAGTTTAAATGGAAACACCATATATTTT
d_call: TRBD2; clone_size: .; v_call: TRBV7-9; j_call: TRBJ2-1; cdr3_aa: CASSPGLIGNEQFF; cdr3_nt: TGTGCCAGCAGCCCGGGACTAATTGGCAATGAGCAGTTCTTC
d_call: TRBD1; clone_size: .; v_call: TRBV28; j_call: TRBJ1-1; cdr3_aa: CASSLGQGFRTEAFF; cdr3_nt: TGTGCCAGCAGTTTGGGACAGGGCTTTAGGACTGAAGCTTTCTTT
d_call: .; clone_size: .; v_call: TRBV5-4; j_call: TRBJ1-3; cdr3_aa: CASSLFGGARNTIYF; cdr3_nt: TGTGCCAGCAGCTTGTTTGGGGGGGCGCGAAACACCATATATTTT
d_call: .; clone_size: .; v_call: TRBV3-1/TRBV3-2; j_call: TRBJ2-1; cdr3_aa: CASSQGLGPHNEQFF; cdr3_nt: TGTGCCAGCAGCCAAGGGCTAGGGCCCCACAATGAGCAGTTCTTC
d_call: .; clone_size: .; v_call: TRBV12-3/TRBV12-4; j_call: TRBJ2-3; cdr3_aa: CASSLPSTDTQYF; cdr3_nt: TGTGCCAGCAGTTTACCCAGCACAGATACGCAGTATTTT
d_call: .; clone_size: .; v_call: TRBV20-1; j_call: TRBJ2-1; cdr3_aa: CSASGWVSYNEQFF; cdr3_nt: TGCAGTGCTAGTGGGTGGGTCTCCTACAATGAGCAGTTCTTC
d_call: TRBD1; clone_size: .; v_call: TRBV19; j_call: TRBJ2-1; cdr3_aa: CASSIVFGTGVTYNEQFF; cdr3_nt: TGTGCCAGTAGTATAGTTTTTGGGACAGGGGTAACCTACAATGAGCAGTTCTTC
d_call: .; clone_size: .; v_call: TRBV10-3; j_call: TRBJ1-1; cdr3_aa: CAISEYVGTRNTEAFF; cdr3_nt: TGTGCCATCAGTGAGTATGTAGGGACCCGGAACACTGAAGCTTTCTTT